These T cell receptor beta chains were read from a single sample in a study of CD8 T cells in ankylosing spondylitis. Each CDR3 protein gets one entry after TCRdb re-called the 5' RACE reads with MiXCR. The profile shows about 170,000 distinct CDR3 sequences, about 17% of them singletons. The sample consisted of blood, either unsorted or a sorted T cell fraction (not recorded which). Receptors were obtained from a male donor with ankylosing spondylitis or in good health (not recorded which). Each CDR3 is given with its conserved first and last residue. A D gene is named only where the DNA matches it firmly. Clone size, where shown, is once, few, many, or a class for clones that have expanded.

TRBV9	many	TRBD1	TRBJ1-6	CASSGGGTGGNSPLHF	TGTGCCAGCAGCGGTGGAGGGACAGGGGGGAATTCACCCCTCCACTTT
TRBV9	many	-	TRBJ1-2	CASSPFQGWRVYGYTF	TGTGCCAGCAGCCCGTTTCAAGGGTGGAGGGTTTATGGCTACACCTTC
TRBV27	-	TRBD1	TRBJ1-1	CASSLSGGTGQGFF	TGTGCCAGCAGTTTATCGGGCGGGACAGGCCAGGGTTTCTTT
TRBV5-1	many	-	TRBJ1-5	CASSLGAAGNPGQPQHF	TGCGCCAGCAGCTTGGGGGCCGCAGGGAACCCGGGTCAGCCCCAGCATTTT
TRBV20-1	many	-	TRBJ2-7	CSASSGISSYEQYF	TGCAGTGCTAGTAGTGGGATAAGCTCCTACGAGCAGTACTTC
TRBV27	-	-	TRBJ1-5	CASSSQGVNQPQHF	TGTGCCAGCAGTTCCCAGGGAGTCAATCAGCCCCAGCATTTT
TRBV20-1	few	-	TRBJ2-5	CSARDMGTAQETQYF	TGCAGTGCTAGAGATATGGGTACGGCCCAAGAGACCCAGTACTTC
TRBV10-3	few	TRBD1	TRBJ1-6	CAIGRGDSKDNSPLHF	TGTGCCATCGGTAGAGGGGACAGCAAAGATAATTCACCCCTCCACTTT
TRBV12-3/TRBV12-4	many	-	TRBJ2-7	CASSFLSGREQYF	TGTGCCAGCAGTTTTCTTTCGGGGCGCGAGCAGTACTTC
TRBV10-2	many	-	TRBJ1-6	CASSRDSHADSPLHF	TGCGCCAGCAGTCGTGACAGTCATGCGGATTCACCCCTCCACTTT
TRBV6-1	many	-	TRBJ2-3	CASRLTVQTDTQYF	TGTGCCAGCAGGCTGACAGTCCAAACAGATACGCAGTATTTT
TRBV7-9	few	-	TRBJ1-4	CASSQTVGSGKLFF	TGTGCCAGCAGTCAAACCGTAGGGAGCGGAAAACTGTTTTTT
TRBV20-1	many	TRBD2	TRBJ2-7	CSAGPSGIAYEQYF	TGCAGTGCTGGTCCTAGCGGGATCGCCTACGAGCAGTACTTC
TRBV24-1	-	TRBD2	TRBJ2-1	CATSGPGLAGVTSTYNEQFF	TGTGCCACCAGTGGTCCGGGACTAGCGGGAGTTACCTCCACCTACAATGAGCAGTTCTTC
TRBV20-1	-	TRBD2	TRBJ2-1	CSAPAGVAYNEQFF	TGCAGTGCTCCCGCGGGAGTTGCGTACAATGAGCAGTTCTTC
TRBV11-2	few	-	TRBJ1-2	CASSATGNLLSNYGYTF	TGTGCCAGCAGCGCCACAGGGAATCTCCTGTCTAACTATGGCTACACCTTC
TRBV29-1	many	TRBD1	TRBJ2-6	CSVEDRGRPNVLTF	TGCAGCGTCGAGGACAGGGGAAGACCCAACGTCCTGACTTTC
TRBV20-1	few	TRBD2	TRBJ2-5	CSVAGVVETQYF	TGCAGTGTTGCGGGAGTTGTTGAGACCCAGTACTTC
TRBV6-5	many	-	TRBJ2-1	CASSYSRDEQFF	TGTGCCAGCAGTTACTCTCGGGATGAGCAGTTCTTC
TRBV20-1	many	-	TRBJ1-2	CSARVVTAFDGYTF	TGCAGTGCTAGAGTTGTGACCGCGTTTGATGGCTACACCTTC
TRBV20-1	many	-	TRBJ2-4	CSASVDLAKNIQYF	TGCAGTGCTAGTGTGGATCTAGCCAAAAACATTCAGTACTTC
TRBV20-1	many	-	TRBJ2-3	CSGDLHADTQYF	TGCAGTGGAGACTTACATGCAGATACGCAGTATTTT
TRBV18	many	-	TRBJ1-4	CASSPPIRTNEKLFF	TGTGCCAGCTCACCACCGATACGGACTAATGAAAAACTGTTTTTT
TRBV29-1	many	-	TRBJ2-2	CSYRSGLNTGELFF	TGCAGCTATCGCTCAGGACTTAACACCGGGGAGCTGTTTTTT
TRBV6-1	few	TRBD1	TRBJ2-1	CASSERQGGYNEQFF	TGTGCCAGCAGTGAGCGACAGGGGGGATACAATGAGCAGTTCTTC
TRBV25-1	-	TRBD1	TRBJ1-4	CASSGTGGRSEKLFF	TGTGCCAGCAGTGGGACAGGGGGAAGAAGTGAAAAACTGTTTTTT
TRBV5-1	-	TRBD2	TRBJ2-7	CASSGGLGSYEQYF	TGCGCCAGCAGCGGGGGACTAGGCTCCTACGAGCAGTACTTC
TRBV28	many	TRBD1	TRBJ2-3	CASSSLMDRGRADTQYF	TGTGCCAGCAGTTCCCTTATGGACAGGGGGCGAGCAGATACGCAGTATTTT
TRBV5-1	-	TRBD2	TRBJ2-1	CASSLLAGDEQFF	TGCGCCAGCAGCTTGTTAGCGGGAGACGAGCAGTTCTTC
TRBV5-1	many	-	TRBJ2-2	CASIDTANTGELFF	TGCGCCAGCATCGACACGGCGAACACCGGGGAGCTGTTTTTT
TRBV7-3	many	-	TRBJ1-1	CASSFDPNTEAFF	TGTGCCAGCAGCTTCGACCCGAACACTGAAGCTTTCTTT
TRBV3-1	-	-	TRBJ2-2	CACCQDAAKPGELFF	TGTGCCTGCTGCCAAGATGCTGCCAAGCCCGGGGAGCTGTTTTTT
TRBV12-3/TRBV12-4	-	TRBD1	TRBJ1-5	CASRGQGSVGNQPQHF	TGTGCCAGCAGAGGACAGGGGTCTGTTGGCAATCAGCCCCAGCATTTT
TRBV6-5	few	TRBD1	TRBJ2-7	CASSYSGQATYEQYF	TGTGCCAGCAGTTACTCAGGACAGGCCACCTACGAGCAGTACTTC
TRBV27	-	TRBD1	TRBJ2-2	CASSRGTVGTGELFF	TGTGCCAGCAGTCGAGGGACAGTTGGCACCGGGGAGCTGTTTTTT
TRBV5-1	-	TRBD1	TRBJ2-7	CASIGPGTGAEQYF	TGCGCCAGCATCGGTCCCGGGACAGGGGCCGAGCAGTACTTC
TRBV7-9	-	TRBD1	TRBJ2-1	CASSLVTGGGNEQFF	TGTGCCAGCAGCTTAGTGACAGGGGGAGGCAATGAGCAGTTCTTC
TRBV5-1	few	-	TRBJ1-2	CASSPGTTANYGYTF	TGCGCCAGCAGCCCCGGGACAACTGCTAACTATGGCTACACCTTC
TRBV9	many	TRBD1	TRBJ1-6	CASSPTGGTSPKPLHF	TGTGCCAGCAGCCCCACAGGGGGTACTTCCCCGAAACCCCTCCACTTT
TRBV3-1	many	-	TRBJ2-1	CASSQRGYNEQFF	TGTGCCAGCAGCCAGCGGGGTTACAATGAGCAGTTCTTC
TRBV5-1	few	TRBD1	TRBJ2-5	CASGPYSGGQETQYF	TGCGCCAGCGGGCCGTATTCAGGGGGCCAAGAGACCCAGTACTTC
TRBV5-6	-	TRBD1	TRBJ2-7	CASSYRDSLYEQYF	TGTGCCAGCAGCTACCGGGACAGTTTATACGAGCAGTACTTC
TRBV12-5	few	-	TRBJ2-2	CASGITGITGELFF	TGTGCTAGTGGTATAACAGGGATCACCGGGGAGCTGTTTTTT
TRBV5-1	many	-	TRBJ1-1	CASSWGAGDTEAFF	TGCGCCAGCAGCTGGGGGGCGGGAGACACTGAAGCTTTCTTT
TRBV12-3/TRBV12-4	many	-	TRBJ2-3	CASSFFQDTQYF	TGTGCCAGCAGTTTCTTCCAAGATACGCAGTATTTT
TRBV4-1	many	-	TRBJ1-2	CASSQDPPGQGYGYTF	TGCGCCAGCAGCCAAGATCCCCCAGGGCAGGGCTATGGCTACACCTTC
TRBV7-2	few	-	TRBJ2-3	CASSLQPSVRDTQYF	TGTGCCAGCAGCTTACAGCCTAGCGTGAGGGATACGCAGTATTTT
TRBV11-2	few	-	TRBJ2-7	CASSLEGSVNEQYF	TGTGCCAGCAGCTTAGAAGGGTCAGTAAACGAGCAGTACTTC
TRBV20-1	many	-	TRBJ2-1	CSARQGPGEQFF	TGCAGTGCTAGACAGGGGCCGGGGGAGCAGTTCTTC
TRBV7-2	-	-	TRBJ1-1	CASSLYGTGNTEAFF	TGTGCCAGCAGCTTGTACGGGACGGGGAACACTGAAGCTTTCTTT
TRBV3-1	many	-	TRBJ1-1	CASSQGSLTEAFF	TGTGCCAGCAGCCAGGGCAGCCTCACTGAAGCTTTCTTT
TRBV5-6	many	-	TRBJ1-3	CASSLSGGIPYSGNTIYF	TGTGCCAGCAGCTTGTCGGGAGGAATTCCCTACTCTGGAAACACCATATATTTT
TRBV28	few	TRBD2	TRBJ2-3	CASRTRASGDTDTQYF	TGTGCCAGCAGAACCAGGGCTAGCGGGGACACAGATACGCAGTATTTT
TRBV5-1	many	TRBD2	TRBJ2-7	CASRLAGYGEQYF	TGCGCCAGCAGACTAGCGGGATACGGCGAGCAGTACTTC